This T cell receptor beta chain was captured in a study of cytomegalovirus exposure and HLA in healthy donors. Study-level findings and limits: Cytomegalovirus-associated status was assigned to about 160 TCR beta chains. The classifier reportedly diagnosed cytomegalovirus status with high sensitivity and specificity.

Clones were sequenced by immunoSEQ multiplex PCR, and TCRdb holds only the in-frame ones, with some missing. This sample carries about 260,000 clones, about 92% of them seen once, and the ten largest clones take around 3.1%. This clone was found once. Its cognate antigen is unknown. Germline V gene lookup returns CDR1 KGHSH and CDR2 LQKENI. CDR3 length equals 14 residues. V lost 5 bases, J lost 3 bases, and 13 bases lay in between. Sample: PBMCs. This clonotype was obtained from a woman aged 25 to 45 in good health and CMV-seronegative. The gene calls are TRBV18 and TRBJ2-5; D possibly corresponds to TRBD1 (5 bases). As DNA, the CDR3 is TGTGCCAGCTCAAACCGGGTACAGGAAGAGACCCAGTACTTC. Translating gives CASSNRVQEETQYF.